This T cell receptor (beta chain) was sequenced for a study of T cells in Graves' hyperthyroidism and ophthalmopathy. RNA transcripts provided the source from which TCR beta CDR3 regions were amplified. The study used the HTBI primer set for a first-round RT-PCR of the TCR CDR3. TCRdb called the multiplex PCR reads again in MiXCR, with one record for every CDR3 protein. This sample has about 350,000 distinct CDR3 sequences, with approximately 18% found just once. This clonotype was detected ten times or more. Its target is not known. Lactation, pregnancy, other autoimmune disease or uncontrolled infection led to exclusion of patients. CDR3 length: 15 residues. The V end was cut by 3 bases, the J end by 0 bases, with 12 bases between. Study conclusions and caveats: Through a model of 13 V-J features, ophthalmopathy was separated from stable hyperthyroidism.

Sequenced material: blood. The chain couples TRBV12-3 or TRBV12-4 to TRBJ2-7, with D possibly being TRBD2 (5 bases). The TCR comes from a woman aged 35 to 49 with Graves' ophthalmopathy. This CDR3 reads CASSFGVGGSYEQYF. The DNA of the CDR3 is TGTGCCAGCAGTTTTGGAGTCGGAGGCTCCTACGAGCAGTACTTC.